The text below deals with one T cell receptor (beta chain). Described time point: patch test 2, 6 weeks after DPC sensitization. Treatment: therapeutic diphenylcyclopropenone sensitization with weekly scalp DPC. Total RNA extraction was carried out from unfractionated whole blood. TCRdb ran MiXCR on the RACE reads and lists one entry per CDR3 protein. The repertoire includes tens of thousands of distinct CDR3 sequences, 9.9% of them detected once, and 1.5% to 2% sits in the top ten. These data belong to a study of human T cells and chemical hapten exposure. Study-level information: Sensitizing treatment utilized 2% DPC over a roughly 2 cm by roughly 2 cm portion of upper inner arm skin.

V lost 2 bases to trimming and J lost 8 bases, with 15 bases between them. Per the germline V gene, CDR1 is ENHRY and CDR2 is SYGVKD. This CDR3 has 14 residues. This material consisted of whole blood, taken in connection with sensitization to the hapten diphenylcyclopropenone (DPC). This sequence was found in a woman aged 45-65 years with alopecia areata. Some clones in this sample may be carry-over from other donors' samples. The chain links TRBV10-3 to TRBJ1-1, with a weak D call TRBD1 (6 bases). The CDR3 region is CAISEGGAPKEAFF. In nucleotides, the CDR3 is TGTGCCATCAGTGAGGGGGGGGCACCTAAAGAAGCTTTCTTT.